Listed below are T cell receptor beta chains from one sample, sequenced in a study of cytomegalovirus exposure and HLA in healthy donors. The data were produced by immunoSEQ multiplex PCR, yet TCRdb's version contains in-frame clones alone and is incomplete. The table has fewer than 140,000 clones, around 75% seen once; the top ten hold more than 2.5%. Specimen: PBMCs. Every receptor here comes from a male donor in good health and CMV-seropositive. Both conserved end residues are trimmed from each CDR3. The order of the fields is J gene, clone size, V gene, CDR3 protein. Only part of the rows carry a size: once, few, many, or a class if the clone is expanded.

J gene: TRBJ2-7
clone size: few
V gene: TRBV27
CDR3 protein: ATGGTGSSYEQY

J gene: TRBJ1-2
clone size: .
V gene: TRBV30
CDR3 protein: ARRGLANYGYT

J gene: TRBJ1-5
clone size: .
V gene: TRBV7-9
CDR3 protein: ASSLGEEQPQH

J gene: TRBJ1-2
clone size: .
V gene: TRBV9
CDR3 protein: ASSGWTGGTPGYT

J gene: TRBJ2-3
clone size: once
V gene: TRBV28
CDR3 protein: ASSYGRAGPDTQY

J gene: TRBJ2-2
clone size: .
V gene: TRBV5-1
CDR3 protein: ASSPMLGHTGELF

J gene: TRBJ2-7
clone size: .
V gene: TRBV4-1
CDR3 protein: ASSRDSSYEQY

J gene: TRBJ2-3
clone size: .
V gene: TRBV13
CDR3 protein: ASSPGLAGAPTPVNTQY

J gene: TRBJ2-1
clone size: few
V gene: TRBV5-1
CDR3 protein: ASSSAGTGRGEQF

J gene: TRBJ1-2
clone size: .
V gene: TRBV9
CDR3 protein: ASSVGPSEAGGYGYT

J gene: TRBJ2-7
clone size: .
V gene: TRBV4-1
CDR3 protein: ASSQDEAYEQY

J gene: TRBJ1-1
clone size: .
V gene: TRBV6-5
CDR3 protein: ASSPRDRPYTEAF

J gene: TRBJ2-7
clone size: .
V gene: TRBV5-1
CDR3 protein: ASMDGGTYEQY

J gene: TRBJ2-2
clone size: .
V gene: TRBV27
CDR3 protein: ASSLGRELHTGELF

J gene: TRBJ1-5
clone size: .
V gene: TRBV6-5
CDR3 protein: ASSTGLAQPQH

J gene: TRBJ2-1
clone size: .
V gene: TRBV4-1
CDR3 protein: ASSQGDRDRNEQF

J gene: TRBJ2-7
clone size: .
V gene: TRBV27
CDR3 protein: ASSPSIAYTYEQY

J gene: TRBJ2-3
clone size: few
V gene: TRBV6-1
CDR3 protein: ASDFKGDGDTQY

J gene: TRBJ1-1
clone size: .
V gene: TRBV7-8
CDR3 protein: ASSPMAGGYVRVEAF

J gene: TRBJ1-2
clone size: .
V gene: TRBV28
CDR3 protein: ASSTPTGLGGYT

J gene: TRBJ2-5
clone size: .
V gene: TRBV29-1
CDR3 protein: SDRRGGGVETQY

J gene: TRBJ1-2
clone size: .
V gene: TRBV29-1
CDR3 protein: SVEDSRGSGYP

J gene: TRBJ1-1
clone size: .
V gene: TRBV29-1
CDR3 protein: SVDRNTEAF

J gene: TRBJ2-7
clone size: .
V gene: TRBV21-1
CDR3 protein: ASSNIPFSGTEFYEQY

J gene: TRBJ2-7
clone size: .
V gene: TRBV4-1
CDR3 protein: ASSQDRGGDYEQY

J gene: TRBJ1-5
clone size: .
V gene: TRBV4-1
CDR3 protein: ASSQEQGDYQPQH

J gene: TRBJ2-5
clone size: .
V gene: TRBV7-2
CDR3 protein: ASSLWRTGPYQETQY

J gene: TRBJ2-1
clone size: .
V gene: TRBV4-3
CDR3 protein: ASSQDRRGGNEQF

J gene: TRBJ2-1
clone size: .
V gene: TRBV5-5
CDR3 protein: ASSFGTGDNEQF

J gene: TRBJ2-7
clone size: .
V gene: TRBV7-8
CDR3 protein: ASSLTFGGTYEQY

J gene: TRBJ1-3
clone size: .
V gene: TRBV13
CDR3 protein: ASSPSVSGNTIY

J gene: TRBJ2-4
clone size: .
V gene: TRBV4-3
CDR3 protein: ASSRWWLAQGDIQY